This T cell receptor (beta chain) is drawn from a study of shared clonotypes between healthy human individuals. Germline CDR1 and CDR2: SGHAT and FQNNGV. The trim removed 5 bases at V and 3 bases at J, leaving 6 bases unmatched. The CDR3 loop spans 15 amino acids. Using immunoSEQ multiplex PCR, the repertoire was profiled, and TCRdb retains in-frame clones only, with some absent. The profile covers some 1 million clones, with 75% appearing a single time and over 1.3% taken by the ten largest. The clonotype comes from a man younger than 35 in good health. The V call is TRBV11-2, the J call TRBJ2-7; 11 bases match TRBD2. The sample taken for sequencing was memory CD4+ T cells sorted from blood. Subset: CD45RA-negative fraction. The CDR3 reads CASSASSGGIYEQYF. The CDR3 coding sequence is TGTGCCAGCAGCGCCTCTAGCGGGGGGATCTACGAGCAGTACTTC.